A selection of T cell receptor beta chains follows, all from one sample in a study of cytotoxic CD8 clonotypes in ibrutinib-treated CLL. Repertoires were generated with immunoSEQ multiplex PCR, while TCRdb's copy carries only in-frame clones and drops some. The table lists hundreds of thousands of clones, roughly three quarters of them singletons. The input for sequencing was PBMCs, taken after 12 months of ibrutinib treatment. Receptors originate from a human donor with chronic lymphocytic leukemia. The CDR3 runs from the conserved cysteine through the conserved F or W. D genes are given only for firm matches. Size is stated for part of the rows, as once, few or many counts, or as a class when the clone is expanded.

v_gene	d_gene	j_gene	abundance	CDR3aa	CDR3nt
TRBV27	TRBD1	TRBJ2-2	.	CASSSLGTGSGELFF	TGTGCCAGCAGTTCCCTTGGGACAGGGAGCGGGGAGCTGTTTTTT
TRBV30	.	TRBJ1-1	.	CAWKPPPLSPTEAFF	TGTGCCTGGAAACCCCCCCCACTTTCCCCCACTGAAGCTTTCTTT
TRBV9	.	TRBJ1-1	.	CASSVSWVNTEAFF	TGTGCCAGCAGCGTAAGTTGGGTTAACACTGAAGCTTTCTTT
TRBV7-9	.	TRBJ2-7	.	CASSLGPREQYF	TGTGCCAGCAGCTTAGGACCTCGCGAGCAGTACTTC
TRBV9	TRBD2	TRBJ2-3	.	CASSLRGTSGNTQYF	TGTGCCAGCAGTCTTCGCGGGACTAGCGGGAATACGCAGTATTTT
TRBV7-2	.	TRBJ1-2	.	CASSPDVLGYTF	TGTGCCAGCAGCCCCGATGTGTTAGGCTACACCTTC
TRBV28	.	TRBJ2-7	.	CASSPTGIKGYEQYF	TGTGCCAGCAGTCCCACAGGGATTAAGGGCTACGAGCAGTACTTC
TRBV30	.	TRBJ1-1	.	CAWKGQPLMNTEAFF	TGTGCCTGGAAAGGACAGCCACTGATGAACACTGAAGCTTTCTTT
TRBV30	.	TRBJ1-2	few	CAWSVRGIQNYGYTF	TGTGCCTGGAGTGTACGAGGAATTCAAAACTATGGCTACACCTTC
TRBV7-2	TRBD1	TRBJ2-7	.	CASSLGQGRPYEQYF	TGTGCCAGCAGCTTAGGACAGGGTAGACCCTACGAGCAGTACTTC
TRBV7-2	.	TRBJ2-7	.	CASSLAVRNNEQYF	TGTGCCAGCAGCTTAGCGGTGAGGAACAACGAGCAGTACTTC
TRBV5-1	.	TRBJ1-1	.	CASSKTDTNTEAFF	TGCGCCAGCAGCAAGACGGACACGAACACTGAAGCTTTCTTT
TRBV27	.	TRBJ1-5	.	CASSLSLPPNQPQHF	TGTGCCAGCAGTTTGAGTTTACCCCCGAATCAGCCCCAGCATTTT
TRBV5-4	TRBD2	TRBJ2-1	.	CASSFLRSGGASYNEQFF	TGTGCCAGCAGCTTCCTGCGCAGCGGGGGGGCCTCCTACAATGAGCAGTTCTTC
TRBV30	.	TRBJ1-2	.	CAWSGRGYYGYTF	TGTGCCTGGAGTGGACGCGGGTACTATGGCTACACCTTC
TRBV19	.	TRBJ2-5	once	CASSRGGTANQETQYF	TGTGCCAGTAGTAGGGGGGGGACAGCAAACCAAGAGACCCAGTACTTC
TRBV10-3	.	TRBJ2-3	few	CAISESGAGTDTQYF	TGTGCCATCAGTGAGTCAGGGGCGGGCACAGATACGCAGTATTTT
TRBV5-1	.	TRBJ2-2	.	CASSLDRPGRSTGELFF	TGCGCCAGCAGCTTGGATCGGCCAGGGCGGAGCACCGGGGAGCTGTTTTTT
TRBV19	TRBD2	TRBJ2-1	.	CASSIGSLAGGPYNEQFF	TGTGCCAGTAGTATCGGGTCATTAGCGGGAGGGCCCTACAATGAGCAGTTCTTC
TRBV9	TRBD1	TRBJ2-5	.	CASSVRAGGQTQYF	TGTGCCAGCAGCGTAAGGGCAGGGGGCCAGACCCAGTACTTC
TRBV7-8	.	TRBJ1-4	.	CASSLLQDPKILFF	TGTGCCAGCAGCTTACTCCAGGATCCGAAAATACTGTTTTTT
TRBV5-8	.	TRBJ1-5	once	CASSLSGTRDQPQHF	TGTGCCAGCAGCTTGTCCGGGACCCGCGATCAGCCCCAGCATTTT
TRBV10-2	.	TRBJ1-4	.	CASSGGGQVNEKLFF	TGCGCCAGCAGTGGTGGGGGGCAGGTCAATGAAAAACTGTTTTTT
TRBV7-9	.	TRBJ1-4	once	CASSPPRGLANEKLFF	TGTGCCAGCAGCCCTCCCCGGGGGTTAGCTAATGAAAAACTGTTTTTT
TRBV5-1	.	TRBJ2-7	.	CASSPGDTYEQYF	TGCGCCAGCAGCCCCGGGGACACCTACGAGCAGTACTTC